This TCR beta chain comes out of a study of T-cell reconstitution after alpha-beta-depleted transplantation in children. Whole-study findings and limits: The main origin of T-cell counts and diversity one year after transplant was newly produced T cells. Where some patients showed high TCRbeta diversity at day 60, it came from recipient T cells and thymic progenitors that had survived. It was reported that alpha-beta T cells came from several hundred expanded graft clones (about two months after transplant).

This clonotype was seen repeatedly, ten times or more. Its specificity is not known. As it was prepared, the TCRbeta library received unique molecular identifiers. TCRdb reprocessed the PCR reads via MiXCR and lists one record per CDR3 protein. The top ten clones hold approximately 6.3% of a sample with around 240,000 distinct CDR3 sequences, roughly 8.2% of them seen once. Trimming stripped 1 base from V and 0 bases from J, with 9 bases between. Germline lookup yields CDR1 DFQATT and CDR2 SNEGSKA (reference sequence). This CDR3 contains 14 residues. Specimen: PBMCs, mostly from graft donor cells, collected 180 days after TCRalphabeta/CD19-depleted stem cell transplant. The TCR comes from a male patient younger than 18 who had a stem cell transplant for acute lymphoblastic leukemia, so the T cells may come from the graft donor. This chain links TRBV20-1 with TRBJ1-1; weak D call: TRBD1 (5 bases). CDR3: CSARADSLNTEAFF. CDR3 DNA: TGCAGTGCTAGAGCCGACAGCCTGAACACTGAAGCTTTCTTT.